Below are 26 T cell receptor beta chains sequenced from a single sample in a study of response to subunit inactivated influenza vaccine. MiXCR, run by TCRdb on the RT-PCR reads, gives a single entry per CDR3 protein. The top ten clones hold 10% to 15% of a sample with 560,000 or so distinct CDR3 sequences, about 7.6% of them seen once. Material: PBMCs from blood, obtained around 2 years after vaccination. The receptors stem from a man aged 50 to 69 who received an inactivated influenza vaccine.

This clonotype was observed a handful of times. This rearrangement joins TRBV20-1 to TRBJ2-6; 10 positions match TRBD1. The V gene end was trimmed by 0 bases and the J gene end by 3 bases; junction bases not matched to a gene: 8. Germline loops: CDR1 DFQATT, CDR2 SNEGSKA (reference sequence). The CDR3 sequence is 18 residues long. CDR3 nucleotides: TGCAGTGCTAGAGATTCGAGACAGGGGGCCTTTGGGGCCAACGTCCTGACTTTC. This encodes CSARDSRQGAFGANVLTF.

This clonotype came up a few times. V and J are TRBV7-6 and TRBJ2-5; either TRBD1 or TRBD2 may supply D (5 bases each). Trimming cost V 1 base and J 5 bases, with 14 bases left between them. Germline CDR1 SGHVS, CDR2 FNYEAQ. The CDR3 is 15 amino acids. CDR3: CASSLGRGLGETQYF. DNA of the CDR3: TGTGCCAGCAGCTTAGGCCGGGGCCTTGGGGAGACCCAGTACTTC.

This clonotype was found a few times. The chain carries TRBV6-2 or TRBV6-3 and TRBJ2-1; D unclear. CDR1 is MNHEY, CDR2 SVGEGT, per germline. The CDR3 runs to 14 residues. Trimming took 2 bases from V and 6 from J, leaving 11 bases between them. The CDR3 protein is CASSYARAINEQFF. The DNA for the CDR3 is TGTGCCAGCAGTTACGCTAGGGCCATCAATGAGCAGTTCTTC.

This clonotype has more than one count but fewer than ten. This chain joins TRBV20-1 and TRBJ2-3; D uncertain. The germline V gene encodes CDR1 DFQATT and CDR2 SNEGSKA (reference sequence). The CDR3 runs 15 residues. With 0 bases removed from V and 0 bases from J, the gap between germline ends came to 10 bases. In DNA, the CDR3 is TGCAGTGCTAGAGAAGTGGATGGGAGCACAGATACGCAGTATTTT. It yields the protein CSAREVDGSTDTQYF.

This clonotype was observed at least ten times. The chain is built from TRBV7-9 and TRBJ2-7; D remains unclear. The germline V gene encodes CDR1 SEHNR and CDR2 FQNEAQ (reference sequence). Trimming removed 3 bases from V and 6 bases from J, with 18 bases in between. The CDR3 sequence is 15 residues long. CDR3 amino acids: CASSFGPSSSPEQYF. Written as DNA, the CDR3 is TGTGCCAGCAGCTTTGGGCCGTCCTCTTCTCCCGAGCAGTACTTC. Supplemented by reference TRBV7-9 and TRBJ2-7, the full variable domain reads DTGVSQNPRHKITKRGQNVTFRCDPISEHNRLYWYRQTLGQGPEFLTYFQNEAQLEKSRLLSDRFSAERPKGSFSTLEIQRTEQGDSAMYLCASSFGPSSSPEQYFGPGTRLTVT.

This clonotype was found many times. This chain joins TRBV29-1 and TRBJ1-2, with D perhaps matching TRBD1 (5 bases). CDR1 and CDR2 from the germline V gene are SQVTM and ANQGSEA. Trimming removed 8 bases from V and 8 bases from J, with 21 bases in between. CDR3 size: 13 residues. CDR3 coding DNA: TGCAGCACCACATCGTTCGGGACTCAAGGCTACACCTTC. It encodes CSTTSFGTQGYTF.

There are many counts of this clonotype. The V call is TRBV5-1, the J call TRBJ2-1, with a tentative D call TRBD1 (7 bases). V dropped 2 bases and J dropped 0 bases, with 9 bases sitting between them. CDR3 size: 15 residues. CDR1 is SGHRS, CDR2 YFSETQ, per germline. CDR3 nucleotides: TGCGCCAGCAGCTTCCAGGGGGGCTCCTACAATGAGCAGTTCTTC. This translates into CASSFQGGSYNEQFF.

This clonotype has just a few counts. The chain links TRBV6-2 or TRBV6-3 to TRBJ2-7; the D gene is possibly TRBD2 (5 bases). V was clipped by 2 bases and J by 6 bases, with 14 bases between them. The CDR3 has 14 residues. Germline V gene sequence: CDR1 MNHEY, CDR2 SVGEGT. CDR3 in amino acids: CASSYRDLRGEQYF. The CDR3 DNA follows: TGTGCCAGCAGTTACCGCGACCTACGGGGCGAGCAGTACTTC.

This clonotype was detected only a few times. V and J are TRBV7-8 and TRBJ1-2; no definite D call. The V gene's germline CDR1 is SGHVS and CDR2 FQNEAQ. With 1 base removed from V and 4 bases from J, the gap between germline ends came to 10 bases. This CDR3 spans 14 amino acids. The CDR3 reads CASSLGAQVYGYTF. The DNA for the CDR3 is TGTGCCAGCAGCTTAGGTGCCCAGGTCTATGGCTACACCTTC.

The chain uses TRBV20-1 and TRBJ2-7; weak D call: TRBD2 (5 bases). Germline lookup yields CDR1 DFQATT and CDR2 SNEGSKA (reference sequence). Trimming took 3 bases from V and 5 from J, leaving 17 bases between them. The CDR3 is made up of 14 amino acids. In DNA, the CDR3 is TGCAGTGCTAGTCGTCCGGGAATGGGCCACGAGCAGTACTTC. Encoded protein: CSASRPGMGHEQYF.

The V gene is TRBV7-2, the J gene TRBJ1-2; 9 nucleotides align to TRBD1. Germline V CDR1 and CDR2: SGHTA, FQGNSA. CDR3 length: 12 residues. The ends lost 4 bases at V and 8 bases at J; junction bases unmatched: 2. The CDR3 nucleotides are TGTGCCAGCAGCTCGGACAGGGGCGGCTACACCTTC. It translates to CASSSDRGGYTF.

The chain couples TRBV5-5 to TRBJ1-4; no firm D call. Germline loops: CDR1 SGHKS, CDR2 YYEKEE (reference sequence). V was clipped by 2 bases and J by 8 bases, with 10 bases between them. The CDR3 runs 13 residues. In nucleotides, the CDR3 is TGTGCCAGCAGCTTAATAATGGGGGAAAAACTGTTTTTT. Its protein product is CASSLIMGEKLFF.

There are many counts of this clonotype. CDR3 loop: CASSEALRQPQHF. Here the CDR3 DNA reads TGTGCCAGCAGTGAAGCGCTTCGGCAGCCCCAGCATTTT. J is TRBJ1-5 and V is TRBV2, with D uncertain. Between the trimmed V and J ends, which lost 0 bases and 7 bases, there was a span of 7 bases. The germline gives CDR1 SNHLY, CDR2 FYNNEI. The CDR3 extends over 13 amino acids.

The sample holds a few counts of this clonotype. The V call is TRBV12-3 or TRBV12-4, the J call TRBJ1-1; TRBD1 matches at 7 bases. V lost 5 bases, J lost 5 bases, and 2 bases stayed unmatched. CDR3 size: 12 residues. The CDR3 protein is CASSDRATEAFF. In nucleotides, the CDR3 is TGTGCCAGCAGTGACAGGGCGACTGAAGCTTTCTTT.

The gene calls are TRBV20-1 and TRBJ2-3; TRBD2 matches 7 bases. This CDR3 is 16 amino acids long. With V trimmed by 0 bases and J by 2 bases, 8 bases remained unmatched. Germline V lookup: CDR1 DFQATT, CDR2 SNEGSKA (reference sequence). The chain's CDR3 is CSARDRREPHTDTQYF. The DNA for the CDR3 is TGCAGTGCTAGAGATCGGCGGGAGCCACACACAGATACGCAGTATTTT.

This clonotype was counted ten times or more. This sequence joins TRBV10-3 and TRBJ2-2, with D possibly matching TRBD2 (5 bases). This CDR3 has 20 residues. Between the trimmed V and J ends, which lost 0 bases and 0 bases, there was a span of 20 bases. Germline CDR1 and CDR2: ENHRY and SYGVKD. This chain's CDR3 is CAISESTGTAKATNTGELFF. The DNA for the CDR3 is TGTGCCATCAGTGAGTCTACGGGAACAGCTAAAGCAACGAACACCGGGGAGCTGTTTTTT.

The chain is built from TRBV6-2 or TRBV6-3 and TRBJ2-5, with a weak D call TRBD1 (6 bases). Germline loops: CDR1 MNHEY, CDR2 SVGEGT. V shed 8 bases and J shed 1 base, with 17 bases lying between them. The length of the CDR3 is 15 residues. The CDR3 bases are TGTGCCAGCCTAACAGGGACCCCGACCCAAGAGACCCAGTACTTC. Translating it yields CASLTGTPTQETQYF.

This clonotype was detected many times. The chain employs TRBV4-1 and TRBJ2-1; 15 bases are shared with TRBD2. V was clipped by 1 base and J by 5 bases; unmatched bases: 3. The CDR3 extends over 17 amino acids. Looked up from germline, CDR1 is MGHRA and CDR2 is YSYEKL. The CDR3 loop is CASSQGGLAGGHNEQFF. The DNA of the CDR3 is TGCGCCAGCAGCCAAGGGGGACTAGCGGGGGGACACAATGAGCAGTTCTTC.

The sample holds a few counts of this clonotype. CDR3 bases: TGTGCCAGCAGCCTCGACAGTACTTATAGCAATCAGCCCCAGCATTTT. This gives the protein CASSLDSTYSNQPQHF. The chain has TRBV7-8 and TRBJ1-5; a possible D gene is TRBD1 (5 bases). The CDR3 sequence is 16 residues long. CDR1 and CDR2 (germline): SGHVS, FQNEAQ. V was pared by 5 bases and J by 0 bases, with 14 bases between.

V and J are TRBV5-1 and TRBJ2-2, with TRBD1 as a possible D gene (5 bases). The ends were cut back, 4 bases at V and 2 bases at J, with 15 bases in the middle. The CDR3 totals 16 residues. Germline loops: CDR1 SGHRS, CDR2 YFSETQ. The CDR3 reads CASSDPRQGNTGELFF. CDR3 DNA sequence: TGCGCCAGCAGCGATCCTAGGCAGGGAAACACCGGGGAGCTGTTTTTT.

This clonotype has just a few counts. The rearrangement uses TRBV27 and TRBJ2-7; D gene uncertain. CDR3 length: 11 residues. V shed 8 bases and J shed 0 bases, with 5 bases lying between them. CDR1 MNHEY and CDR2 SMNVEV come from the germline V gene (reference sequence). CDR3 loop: CASGLSYEQYF. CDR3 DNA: TGTGCCAGCGGTCTCTCCTACGAGCAGTACTTC.

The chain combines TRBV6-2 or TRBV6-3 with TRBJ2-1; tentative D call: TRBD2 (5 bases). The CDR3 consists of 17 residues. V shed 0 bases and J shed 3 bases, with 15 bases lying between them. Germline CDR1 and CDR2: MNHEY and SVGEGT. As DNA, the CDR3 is TGTGCCAGCAGTTACTCGAACTCGGACGGACTCTACAATGAGCAGTTCTTC. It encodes CASSYSNSDGLYNEQFF.

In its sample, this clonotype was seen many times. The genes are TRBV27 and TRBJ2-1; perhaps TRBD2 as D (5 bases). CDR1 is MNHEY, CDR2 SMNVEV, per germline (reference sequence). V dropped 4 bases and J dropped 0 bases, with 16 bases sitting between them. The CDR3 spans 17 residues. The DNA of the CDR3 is TGTGCCAGCAGTTCCCTCCTTACGGGGAGCTCCTACAATGAGCAGTTCTTC. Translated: CASSSLLTGSSYNEQFF.

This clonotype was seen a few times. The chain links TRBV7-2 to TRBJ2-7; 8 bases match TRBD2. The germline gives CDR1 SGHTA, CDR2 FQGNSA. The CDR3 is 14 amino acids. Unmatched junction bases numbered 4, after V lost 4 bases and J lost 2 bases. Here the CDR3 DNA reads TGTGCCAGCAGCTATAGCGGGATGACCTACGAGCAGTACTTC. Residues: CASSYSGMTYEQYF. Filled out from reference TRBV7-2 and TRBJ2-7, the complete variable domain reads GAGVSQSPSNKVTEKGKDVELRCDPISGHTALYWYRQSLGQGLEFLIYFQGNSAPDKSGLPSDRFSAERTGGSVSTLTIQRTQQEDSAVYLCASSYSGMTYEQYFGPGTRLTVT.

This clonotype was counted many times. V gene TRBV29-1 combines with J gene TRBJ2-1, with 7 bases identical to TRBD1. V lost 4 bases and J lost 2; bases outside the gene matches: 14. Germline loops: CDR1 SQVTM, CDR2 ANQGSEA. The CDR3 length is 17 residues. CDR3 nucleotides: TGCAGCGTTGCACTAACCCTGCAGGGGGTGGCCTACAATGAGCAGTTCTTC. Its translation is CSVALTLQGVAYNEQFF.

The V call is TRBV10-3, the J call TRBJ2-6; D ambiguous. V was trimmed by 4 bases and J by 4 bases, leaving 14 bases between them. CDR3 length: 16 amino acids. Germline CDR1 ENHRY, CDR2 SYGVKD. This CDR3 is CAISAPGQVGANVLTF. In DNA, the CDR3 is TGTGCCATCAGTGCCCCGGGCCAGGTGGGGGCCAACGTCCTGACTTTC.